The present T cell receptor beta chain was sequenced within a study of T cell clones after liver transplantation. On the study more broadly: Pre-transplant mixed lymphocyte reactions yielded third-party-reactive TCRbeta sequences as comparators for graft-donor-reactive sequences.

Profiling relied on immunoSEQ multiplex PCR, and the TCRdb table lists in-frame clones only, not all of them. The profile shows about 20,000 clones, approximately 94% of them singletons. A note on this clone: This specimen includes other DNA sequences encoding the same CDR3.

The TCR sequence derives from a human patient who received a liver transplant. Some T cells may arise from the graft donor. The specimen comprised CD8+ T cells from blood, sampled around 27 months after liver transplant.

The CDR3 region is CASSVGGAPYEQYF. The CDR3 DNA sequence: TGTGCCAGCAGCGTAGGAGGTGCCCCCTACGAGCAGTACTTC. This rearrangement joins TRBV9 to TRBJ2-7; D gene uncertain. V lost 0 bases and J 2 bases, leaving 9 bases between the germline ends. The CDR3 loop spans 14 amino acids. The germline V gene has CDR1 SGDLS and CDR2 YYNGEE.